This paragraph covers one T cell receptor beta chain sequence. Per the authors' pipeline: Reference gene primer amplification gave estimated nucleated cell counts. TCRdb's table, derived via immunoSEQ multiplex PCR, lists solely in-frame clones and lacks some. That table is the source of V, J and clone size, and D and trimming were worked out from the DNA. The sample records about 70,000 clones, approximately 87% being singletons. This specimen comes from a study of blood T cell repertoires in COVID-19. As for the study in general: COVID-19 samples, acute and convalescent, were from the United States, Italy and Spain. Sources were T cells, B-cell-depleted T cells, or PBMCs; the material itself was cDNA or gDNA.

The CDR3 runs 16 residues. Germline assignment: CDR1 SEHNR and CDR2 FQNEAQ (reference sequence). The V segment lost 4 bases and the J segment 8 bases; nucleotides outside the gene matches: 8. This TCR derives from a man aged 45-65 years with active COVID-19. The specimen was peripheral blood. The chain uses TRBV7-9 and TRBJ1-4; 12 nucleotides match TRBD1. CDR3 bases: TGTGCCAGCAGCTCCGGGACAGGGGGCCTTCGGGAAAAACTGTTTTTT. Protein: CASSSGTGGLREKLFF.